The 30 T cell receptor beta chains presented below share a single source sample, sequenced in a study of T-cell reconstitution after alpha-beta-depleted transplantation in children. Unique molecular identifiers were incorporated into the prepared TCRbeta library. TCRdb processed the PCR reads anew with MiXCR; each CDR3 protein has one entry. The data contain about 32,000 distinct CDR3 sequences, around 7% of them seen just once; the ten biggest clones take up around 27%. The study's findings and limits: Expanded graft clones numbering several hundred reportedly gave rise to alpha-beta T cells about two months after transplant.

The antigens for these receptors are not known. This material consisted of peripheral blood, taken 60 days after TCRalphabeta/CD19-depleted stem cell transplant. These receptor sequences come from a child younger than two who had a stem cell transplant for acute myeloid leukemia, so the T cells may come from the graft donor.

As to this clonotype: A much larger clonotype is one base distant, so this may be a read error. The CDR3 DNA reads as TGTGCCCGGAGTGGCCGGGGTCTCCACTTT. Translated: CARSGRGLHF. This chain connects TRBV30 to TRBJ1-6; D ambiguous. Germline CDR1 and CDR2: GTSNPN and SVGIG (reference sequence). This CDR3 has 10 residues.

This clonotype occurred many times. The J gene is TRBJ2-3, the V gene TRBV27; D remains ambiguous. Per the germline V gene, CDR1 is MNHEY and CDR2 is SMNVEV (reference sequence). The CDR3 has 14 amino acids. The V and J ends lost 9 bases and 5 bases respectively, with 18 bases between them. The CDR3 bases are TGTGCCAGTAAAATCCGGATAGCCAAAGATACGCAGTATTTT. Its translation is CASKIRIAKDTQYF.

Ten or more counts support this clonotype. This chain connects TRBV7-2 to TRBJ2-5, with unresolved D. There are 15 residues in the CDR3. Germline V gene data show CDR1 as SGHTA and CDR2 as FQGNSA. V was trimmed by 5 bases and J by 2 bases, leaving 15 bases between them. The CDR3 protein is CASSRLELGQETQYF. The CDR3 DNA sequence: TGTGCCAGCAGCCGTCTGGAATTGGGGCAAGAGACCCAGTACTTC.

This clonotype was detected many times. The rearrangement uses TRBV29-1 and TRBJ1-1; unclear D gene. Germline CDR1 and CDR2: SQVTM and ANQGSEA. This CDR3 region has 10 residues. V lost 5 bases and J 3 bases, leaving 4 bases between the germline ends. CDR3 loop: CSVLHTEAFF. Written as DNA, the CDR3 is TGCAGCGTTCTACACACTGAAGCTTTCTTT.

This clonotype was counted ten times or more. V is TRBV7-9 and J is TRBJ1-5; perhaps TRBD1 as D (6 bases). Trimming took 1 base from V and 2 from J, leaving 6 bases between them. CDR1 SEHNR and CDR2 FQNEAQ come from the germline V gene (reference sequence). There are 14 residues in the CDR3. The CDR3 loop reads CASSLGQGNQPQHF. CDR3 sequence (DNA): TGTGCCAGCAGCTTAGGACAGGGCAATCAGCCCCAGCATTTT.

This clonotype was seen repeatedly, ten times or more. The chain is built from TRBV9 and TRBJ1-1; no reliable D call. This CDR3 spans 14 amino acids. Trimming pared 5 bases from V and 0 bases from J, leaving 11 bases between. CDR1 SGDLS and CDR2 YYNGEE come from the germline V gene. The CDR3 here is CASSSVGMNTEAFF. Here the CDR3 DNA reads TGTGCCAGCAGTTCAGTGGGGATGAACACTGAAGCTTTCTTT.

This clonotype was recorded at least ten times. The chain couples TRBV6-2 or TRBV6-3 to TRBJ1-1; tentative D call: TRBD1 (6 bases). Deletions cut 2 bases from V and 5 bases from J, with 15 bases between. Germline V gene data show CDR1 as MNHEY and CDR2 as SVGEGT. CDR3 size: 15 residues. The CDR3 nucleotides read TGTGCCAGCAGTTACCTTTCGACAGGACGAACTGAAGCTTTCTTT. This translates into CASSYLSTGRTEAFF.

Ten or more counts support this clonotype. V and J are TRBV27 and TRBJ2-7, with 7 bases fitting TRBD2. The CDR3 extends over 15 amino acids. J lost 5 bases, V lost 8 bases, and 15 bases had no gene match. Germline values: CDR1 MNHEY, CDR2 SMNVEV (reference sequence). CDR3 region: CASGLGRGRAHEQYF. The DNA for the CDR3 is TGTGCCAGCGGCTTGGGGCGAGGGAGGGCCCACGAGCAGTACTTC.

This clonotype was detected ten times or more. The rearrangement uses TRBV4-1 and TRBJ1-6; TRBD1 matches at 9 bases. The CDR3 loop spans 17 amino acids. The V gene's germline CDR1 is MGHRA and CDR2 YSYEKL. V gave up 4 bases and J gave up 7 bases; unmatched junction bases: 11. CDR3 nucleotide sequence: TGCGCCAGCAGCCTCAAGATACTGGGACAGGGAAATTCACCCCTCCACTTT. Protein sequence: CASSLKILGQGNSPLHF.

The sample holds a few counts of this clonotype. This chain links TRBV7-2 with TRBJ2-7; 8 bases align to TRBD1. Germline-derived CDR1 and CDR2 are SGHTA and FQGNSA. The CDR3 is 13 amino acids. The ends lost 5 bases at V and 1 base at J; junction bases unmatched: 1. The CDR3 region is CASSRTGSYEQYF. The DNA for the CDR3 is TGTGCCAGCAGCCGGACAGGGTCCTACGAGCAGTACTTC. Variable domain in full (rest from reference TRBV7-2 and TRBJ2-7): GAGVSQSPSNKVTEKGKDVELRCDPISGHTALYWYRQSLGQGLEFLIYFQGNSAPDKSGLPSDRFSAERTGGSVSTLTIQRTQQEDSAVYLCASSRTGSYEQYFGPGTRLTVT.

There are many counts of this clonotype. This chain uses TRBV6-2 or TRBV6-3 with TRBJ2-2; 7 bases agree with TRBD1. Germline CDR1 reads MNHEY; CDR2 reads SVGEGT. The CDR3 has 16 residues. Trimming cost V 2 bases and J 3 bases; bases outside gene matches: 6. CDR3 in DNA: TGTGCCAGCAGTTACAGGGGGCCCGAGGACACCGGGGAGCTGTTTTTT. Its protein is CASSYRGPEDTGELFF.

This clonotype was recorded at least ten times. This CDR3 is CASSLKPDRRDTQYF. CDR3 bases: TGTGCCAGCAGCCTGAAACCGGACAGGAGGGATACGCAGTATTTT. The chain carries TRBV7-2 and TRBJ2-3, with TRBD1 matching over 7 bases. This CDR3 spans 15 amino acids. Germline V lookup: CDR1 SGHTA, CDR2 FQGNSA. J was trimmed by 6 bases and V by 5 bases; bases with no gene match: 11.

The genes are TRBV27 and TRBJ1-1; 7 positions agree with TRBD1. The CDR3 is 16 amino acids. V lost 2 bases, J lost 4 bases, and 10 bases stayed unmatched. Germline values: CDR1 MNHEY, CDR2 SMNVEV (reference sequence). The DNA of the CDR3 is TGTGCCAGCAGTTTAGGATTCAGGGGGTTAAGCACTGAAGCTTTCTTT. Translating it yields CASSLGFRGLSTEAFF.

This clonotype was counted ten times or more. The chain links TRBV25-1 to TRBJ2-5, with TRBD1 matching 11 bases. There are 15 residues in the CDR3. V was clipped by 4 bases and J by 5 bases; unmatched bases: 6. Germline assignment: CDR1 MGHDK and CDR2 SYGVNS. The chain's CDR3 is CASSAGTGGGETQYF. The CDR3 DNA is TGTGCCAGCAGTGCCGGGACAGGGGGAGGGGAGACCCAGTACTTC.

This clonotype was seen a few times. This chain uses TRBV6-1 with TRBJ2-7, with D tentatively TRBD1 (5 bases). Trimming pared 10 bases from V and 5 bases from J, leaving 12 bases between. This CDR3 has 11 amino acids. Germline V gene lookup returns CDR1 MNHNS and CDR2 SASEGT. CDR3 in amino acids: CATGPGNEQYF. In nucleotides, the CDR3 is TGTGCCACCGGCCCAGGGAACGAGCAGTACTTC.

This clonotype was observed at least ten times. This chain connects TRBV10-3 to TRBJ1-2; tentative D call: TRBD1 (5 bases). CDR1 and CDR2 (germline): ENHRY, SYGVKD. The germline V and J ends were trimmed by 8 bases and 6 bases, with 16 bases remaining between them. The CDR3 runs 13 residues. The CDR3: CAIPGFQGDGYTF. CDR3 in DNA: TGTGCCATCCCGGGCTTCCAGGGAGATGGCTACACCTTC.

This clonotype was recorded many times. The chain links TRBV30 to TRBJ1-2; the D is unclear. Germline CDR1 is GTSNPN and CDR2 is SVGIG (reference sequence). Trimming removed 2 bases from V and 0 bases from J, with 10 bases in between. This CDR3 has 14 residues. CDR3 in DNA: TGTGCCTGGAGTTTCAGTACGGCTAACTATGGCTACACCTTC. Protein sequence: CAWSFSTANYGYTF. The complete variable domain, with remaining parts taken from reference TRBV30 and TRBJ1-2, reads SQTIHQWPATLVQPVGSPLSLECTVEGTSNPNLYWYRQAAGRGLQLLFYSVGIGQISSEVPQNLSASRPQDRQFILSSKKLLLSDSGFYLCAWSFSTANYGYTFGSGTRLTVV.

In this sample, this clonotype turned up many times. This chain connects TRBV7-9 to TRBJ2-7; D unresolved. This CDR3 spans 12 amino acids. Germline values: CDR1 SEHNR, CDR2 FQNEAQ (reference sequence). V lost 6 bases and J lost 0, with 6 bases in between. The CDR3 bases are TGTGCCAGCAGAGGGCTCTCCTACGAGCAGTACTTC. It encodes CASRGLSYEQYF.

This clonotype was recorded at least ten times. This chain connects TRBV7-8 to TRBJ2-7; 8 bases are a match to TRBD1. V lost 7 bases to trimming and J lost 2 bases; unmatched junction nucleotides: 7. Germline V gene data show CDR1 as SGHVS and CDR2 as FQNEAQ. The CDR3 sequence is 14 residues long. The CDR3 is CASTPGQVPYEQYF. CDR3 in DNA: TGTGCCAGCACCCCGGGACAGGTCCCCTACGAGCAGTACTTC.

This clonotype was seen many times. V usage is TRBV12-3 or TRBV12-4 and J usage is TRBJ2-7, with 12 bases fitting TRBD1. CDR3 length equals 16 residues. V gave up 5 bases and J gave up 5 bases; unmatched junction bases: 10. The CDR3 loop is CASSGTGGLWLNEQYF. The DNA for the CDR3 is TGTGCCAGCAGTGGGACAGGGGGCCTTTGGTTGAACGAGCAGTACTTC.

This clonotype came up many times. The CDR3 region is CASSQDRGPTDTQYF. CDR3 nucleotides: TGTGCCAGCAGCCAGGACAGGGGACCCACAGATACGCAGTATTTT. The J gene is TRBJ2-3, the V gene TRBV9, with TRBD1 matching 9 bases. The CDR3 extends over 15 amino acids. Trimming took 4 bases from V and 2 from J; bases not matched to a gene: 5. Germline-derived CDR1 and CDR2 are SGDLS and YYNGEE.

This clonotype showed up just a few times. The V and J genes are TRBV12-3 or TRBV12-4 and TRBJ1-6, with 7 nucleotides matching TRBD1. The V and J ends lost 1 base and 7 bases, in that order; junction bases with no gene match: 4. CDR3 size: 15 residues. CDR3 protein: CASSLDRGRNSPLHF. The CDR3, as DNA: TGTGCCAGCAGTTTAGACAGGGGCAGGAATTCACCCCTCCACTTT.

At least ten counts were recorded for this clonotype. This chain uses TRBV9 with TRBJ1-6; D is unclear. This CDR3 is 18 amino acids long. From germline, CDR1 is SGDLS and CDR2 YYNGEE. V lost 0 bases and J 0 bases, leaving 13 bases between the germline ends. The CDR3 loop reads CASSVEAEPDSYNSPLHF. The CDR3 nucleotides read TGTGCCAGCAGCGTAGAGGCAGAGCCTGACTCCTATAATTCACCCCTCCACTTT.

The CDR3 here is CASSYSGVGEQYF. In DNA, the CDR3 is TGTGCCAGCAGTTACTCGGGGGTGGGCGAGCAGTACTTC. This sequence joins TRBV6-5 and TRBJ2-7; D might be TRBD1 or TRBD2, each matching 5 bases. CDR1 and CDR2 from the germline V gene are MNHEY and SVGAGI. The ends were cut back, 0 bases at V and 6 bases at J, with 9 bases in the middle. The CDR3 contains 13 residues.

Of note for this clonotype: This sequence may be a read error, since a much larger clone differs from it by one base. The rearrangement links TRBV5-6 to TRBJ2-7; perhaps TRBD1 as D (6 bases). Germline V gene lookup returns CDR1 SGHDT and CDR2 YYEEEE. The CDR3 sequence is 15 residues long. CDR3 sequence (DNA): TGTGCCAGGAGCTTGGGCAGGGGTTGGATCTACGAGCAGTACTTC. The encoded protein is CARSLGRGWIYEQYF.

CDR3 protein: CASSLGSGGAGNEQFF. In DNA form, the CDR3 reads TGTGCCAGCAGCTTGGGAAGCGGGGGGGCCGGGAATGAGCAGTTCTTC. The V and J genes are TRBV13 and TRBJ2-1, with TRBD2 matching over 10 bases. Trimming removed 3 bases from V and 7 bases from J; junction bases left unmatched: 9. The germline gives CDR1 PRHDT, CDR2 FYEKMQ (reference sequence). The CDR3 runs 16 residues.

This clonotype was seen ten or more times. The gene calls are TRBV9 and TRBJ1-2; TRBD1 matches at 9 bases. The CDR3 length is 14 residues. Germline CDR1 reads SGDLS; CDR2 reads YYNGEE. The V segment lost 4 bases and the J segment 3 bases; nucleotides outside the gene matches: 4. The CDR3 DNA sequence: TGTGCCAGCAGCACCCGGGACAGGGACTATGGCTACACCTTC. Amino acids: CASSTRDRDYGYTF.

This clonotype occurred many times. V gene TRBV24-1 combines with J gene TRBJ2-3; no firm D call. Germline-derived CDR1 and CDR2 are KGHDR and SFDVKD. The V end lost 5 bases, the J end lost 2 bases, and 7 bases lay between the germline ends. The CDR3 is made up of 13 amino acids. The CDR3 loop is CATSASFTDTQYF. The CDR3, as DNA: TGTGCCACCAGTGCCAGTTTCACAGATACGCAGTATTTT.

This clonotype occurred many times. The V and J genes are TRBV27 and TRBJ2-5; TRBD1 aligns across 7 bases. The J segment lost 7 bases and the V segment lost 6 bases, leaving 8 bases of the junction unmatched. The CDR3 has 13 amino acids. Per the germline V gene, CDR1 is MNHEY and CDR2 is SMNVEV (reference sequence). The CDR3 nucleotides read TGTGCCAGCAGAATCTCGACAGGGAGGACCCAGTACTTC. Amino acid sequence: CASRISTGRTQYF.

This clonotype was counted many times. The V and J genes are TRBV7-2 and TRBJ2-7; D assignment may be TRBD1 or TRBD2 (6 bases each). Deletions cut 0 bases from V and 9 bases from J, with 15 bases between. CDR3 length equals 14 residues. CDR1 and CDR2 (germline): SGHTA, FQGNSA. This CDR3 reads CASSLAEGEGGQYF. In DNA, the CDR3 is TGTGCCAGCAGCTTAGCAGAGGGTGAGGGGGGGCAGTACTTC.